The sequence of this TCR beta chain was determined in a study of molecular identifiers for immune sequencing clone quantification. Of note for this clonotype: The junction departs from the called germline gene at one end, perhaps through a read error.

This CDR3 has 15 residues. Per germline, CDR1 SGDLS and CDR2 YYNGEE. Bulk TCR library preparation followed previously described methods with listed TCR primers. TCRdb itself ran the PCR reads through MiXCR, one entry per CDR3 protein. The sample comprises under 800,000 distinct CDR3 sequences, less than 30% of which are singletons, and approximately 0.75% rests with the top ten. This sequence originates from a human donor in good health. Some libraries in this study had Jurkat cell RNA spiked in. The sample consisted of naive CD8+ T cells from blood, with Jurkat cell RNA spiked in. The subset was: FACS-sorted CD8+CD4-CCR7+CD45RA+ naive T cells. This chain uses TRBV9 with TRBJ1-1; tentatively, D is TRBD1 (6 bases). Written as DNA, the CDR3 is TGTGCCAGCAGCGTAGGGACAGCCTCGAACCCTGAAGCTTTCTTT. Encoded protein: CASSVGTASNPEAFF.